The clone carrying this T cell receptor (beta chain) has a handful of counts. Its antigen is unidentified. V was trimmed by 8 bases and J by 0 bases, leaving 13 bases between them. The CDR3 has 14 residues. Germline loops: CDR1 MNHNS, CDR2 SASEGT. This sample is part of a study of identical twins. Notes on the study in general: Abundant beta clonotypes from cord blood bore fewer insertions; memory repertoires lacked this pattern.

It was template switching that added a universal primer site, and there were unique molecular identifiers on the cDNA. TCRdb recomputed calls from the 5' RACE reads with MiXCR, one row per CDR3 protein. This sample yields around 340,000 distinct CDR3 sequences, of which approximately 9.1% are seen a single time; approximately 8.9% belongs to the top ten. The rearrangement links TRBV6-1 to TRBJ1-2; D might be TRBD1 (6 bases). What was sequenced was naive T cells sorted from blood. This clonotype was obtained from a woman in her fifties or sixties in good health. The CDR3 reads CASAPGQTNYGYTF. In DNA, the CDR3 is TGTGCCAGCGCACCGGGACAAACTAACTATGGCTACACCTTC.